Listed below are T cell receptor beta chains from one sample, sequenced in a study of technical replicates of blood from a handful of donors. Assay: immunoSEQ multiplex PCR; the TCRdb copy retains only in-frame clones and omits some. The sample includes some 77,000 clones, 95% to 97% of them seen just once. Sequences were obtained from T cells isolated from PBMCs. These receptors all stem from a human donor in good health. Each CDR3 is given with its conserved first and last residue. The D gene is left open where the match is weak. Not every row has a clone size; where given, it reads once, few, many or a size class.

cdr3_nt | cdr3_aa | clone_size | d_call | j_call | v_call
TGTGCCAGCAACCCGGGAGGGCGGGGCGAGCAGTACTTC | CASNPGGRGEQYF | NA | TRBD2 | TRBJ2-7 | TRBV7-9
TGTGCCAGCACCCCCAACAGGGGGGTTGGAGAGACCCAGTACTTC | CASTPNRGVGETQYF | NA | TRBD1 | TRBJ2-5 | TRBV28
TGTGCCAGCAGCCCAGTCAGCCTAGCGGGGTCCCAGTACTTC | CASSPVSLAGSQYF | NA | TRBD2 | TRBJ2-5 | TRBV13
TGTGCCAGCAGTCGGACAGCTGGGAACACTGAAGCTTTCTTT | CASSRTAGNTEAFF | NA | NA | TRBJ1-1 | TRBV7-2
TGTGCCAGCAGTTACACCTCAGGGCGCCCCTACGAGCAGTACTTC | CASSYTSGRPYEQYF | NA | NA | TRBJ2-7 | TRBV6-5
TGTGCCAGCAGCCAAGCCGGGACAGGGTGGTATGGCTACACCTTC | CASSQAGTGWYGYTF | NA | TRBD1 | TRBJ1-2 | TRBV14
TGCAGCGCCGGAGGTACCGCAGATACGCAGTATTTT | CSAGGTADTQYF | NA | NA | TRBJ2-3 | TRBV29-1
TGTGCCAGCAGCTTAGTTAGACTAGTCGTATCCTACGAGCAGTACTTC | CASSLVRLVVSYEQYF | few | NA | TRBJ2-7 | TRBV7-2
TGTGCCAGCAGTATTACAGCAAACGGTGAGCAGTTCTTC | CASSITANGEQFF | NA | NA | TRBJ2-1 | TRBV27
TGCGCCAGCAGCCAAGTCTTTGGAGGCCGAGGCACTGAAGCTTTCTTT | CASSQVFGGRGTEAFF | NA | NA | TRBJ1-1 | TRBV4-3
TGTGCCAGTAGTCCAGACAGGCCTGAAGCTTTCTTT | CASSPDRPEAFF | NA | NA | TRBJ1-1 | TRBV19
TGTGCCAGCAGCTTCCTAGCGGACTACGAGCAGTACTTC | CASSFLADYEQYF | once | TRBD2 | TRBJ2-7 | TRBV5-4
TGCGCCAGCAGGACTAGTATGGTCTACGAGCAGTACTTC | CASRTSMVYEQYF | NA | NA | TRBJ2-7 | TRBV5-1
TGCGCCAGCAGCCAAGAGGCTAGCGGGAGGGCCCATTTGGTAGGGAGCACAGATACGCAGTATTTT | CASSQEASGRAHLVGSTDTQYF | once | TRBD2 | TRBJ2-3 | TRBV4-3
TGTGCCAGCAGCCAACAGGGATCTGGGGCCAACGTCCTGACTTTC | CASSQQGSGANVLTF | NA | NA | TRBJ2-6 | TRBV13
TGTGCCAGCAGGGGAGAGCTCAATCAGCCCCAGCATTTT | CASRGELNQPQHF | NA | NA | TRBJ1-5 | TRBV7-9
TGTGCCACCAGCAGAGATGGAGCGGAAACTAACTATGGCTACACCTTC | CATSRDGAETNYGYTF | NA | NA | TRBJ1-2 | TRBV15